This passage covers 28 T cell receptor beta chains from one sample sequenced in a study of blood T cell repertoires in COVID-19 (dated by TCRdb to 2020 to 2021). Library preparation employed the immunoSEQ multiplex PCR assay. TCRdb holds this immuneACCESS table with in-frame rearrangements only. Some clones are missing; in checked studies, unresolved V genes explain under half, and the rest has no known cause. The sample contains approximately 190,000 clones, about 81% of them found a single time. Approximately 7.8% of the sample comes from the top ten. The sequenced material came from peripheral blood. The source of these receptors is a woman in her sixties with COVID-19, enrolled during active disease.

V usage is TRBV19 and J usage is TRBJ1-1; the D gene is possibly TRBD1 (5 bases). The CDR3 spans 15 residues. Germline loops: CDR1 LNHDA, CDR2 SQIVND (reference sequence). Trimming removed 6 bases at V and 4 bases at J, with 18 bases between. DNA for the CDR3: TGTGCCAGTAGGCCGACCCAGGGTGACTCCACTGAAGCTTTCTTT. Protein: CASRPTQGDSTEAFF.

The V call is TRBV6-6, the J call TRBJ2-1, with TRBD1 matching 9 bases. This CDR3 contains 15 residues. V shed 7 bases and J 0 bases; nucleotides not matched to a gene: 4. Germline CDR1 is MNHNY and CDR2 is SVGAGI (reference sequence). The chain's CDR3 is CASTEGQGSYNEQFF. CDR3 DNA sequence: TGTGCCAGCACCGAGGGACAGGGCTCCTACAATGAGCAGTTCTTC.

The CDR3 coding sequence is TGTGCCAGCAGTTCAGTCGGACAGGTCCCTTATGGCTACACCTTC. Protein product: CASSSVGQVPYGYTF. The chain couples TRBV28 to TRBJ1-2, with 7 bases identical to TRBD1. After removal of 4 bases from V and 5 bases from J, the junction contained 10 bases not matched to a gene. The CDR3 covers 15 residues. Germline V gives CDR1 MDHEN, CDR2 SYDVKM.

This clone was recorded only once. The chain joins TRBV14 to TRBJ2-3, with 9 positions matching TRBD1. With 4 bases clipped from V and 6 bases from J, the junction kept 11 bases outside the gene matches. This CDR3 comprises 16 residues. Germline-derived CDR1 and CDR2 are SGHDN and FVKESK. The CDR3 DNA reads TGTGCCAGCAGCCTCCATCCGGGACAGGGCTTGGATACGCAGTATTTT. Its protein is CASSLHPGQGLDTQYF.

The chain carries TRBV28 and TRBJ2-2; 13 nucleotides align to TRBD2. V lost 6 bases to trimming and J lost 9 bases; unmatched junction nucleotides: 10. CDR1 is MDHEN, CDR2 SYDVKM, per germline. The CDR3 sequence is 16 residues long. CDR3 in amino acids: CASRTRTSGSIRELFF. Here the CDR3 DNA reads TGTGCCAGCAGAACGCGGACTAGCGGGAGTATAAGGGAGCTGTTTTTT.

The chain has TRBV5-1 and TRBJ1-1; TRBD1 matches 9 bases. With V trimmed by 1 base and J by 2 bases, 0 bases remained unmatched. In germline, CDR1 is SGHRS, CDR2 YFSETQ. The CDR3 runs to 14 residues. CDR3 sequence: CASSLTGGNTEAFF. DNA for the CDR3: TGCGCCAGCAGCTTGACAGGGGGCAACACTGAAGCTTTCTTT.

The CDR3, as DNA: TGTGCCAGCAGTCAGACAGGGGGGAACACTGAAGCTTTCTTT. Protein sequence: CASSQTGGNTEAFF. This chain links TRBV28 with TRBJ1-1; 9 bases are shared with TRBD1. This CDR3 has 14 amino acids. V lost 5 bases to trimming and J lost 1 base; unmatched junction nucleotides: 2. Germline V gene sequence: CDR1 MDHEN, CDR2 SYDVKM.

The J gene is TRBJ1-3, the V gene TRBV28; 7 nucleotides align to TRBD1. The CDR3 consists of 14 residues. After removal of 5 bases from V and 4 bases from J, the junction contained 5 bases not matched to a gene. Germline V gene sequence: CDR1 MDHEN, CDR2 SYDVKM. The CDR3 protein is CASSRQGAGNTIYF. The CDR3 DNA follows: TGTGCCAGCAGTCGACAGGGTGCCGGAAACACCATATATTTT. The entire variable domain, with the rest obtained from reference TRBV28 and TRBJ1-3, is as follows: DVKVTQSSRYLVKRTGEKVFLECVQDMDHENMFWYRQDPGLGLRLIYFSYDVKMKEKGDIPEGYSVSREKKERFSLILESASTNQTSMYLCASSRQGAGNTIYFGEGSWLTVV.

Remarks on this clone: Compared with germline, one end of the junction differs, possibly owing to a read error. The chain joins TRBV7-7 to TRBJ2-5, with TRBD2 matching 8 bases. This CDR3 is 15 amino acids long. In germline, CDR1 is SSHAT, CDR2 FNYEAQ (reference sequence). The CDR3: CASSTREGMGETQYF. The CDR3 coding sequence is TGTGCTAGCAGCACCCGGGAGGGGATGGGGGAGACCCAGTACTTC.

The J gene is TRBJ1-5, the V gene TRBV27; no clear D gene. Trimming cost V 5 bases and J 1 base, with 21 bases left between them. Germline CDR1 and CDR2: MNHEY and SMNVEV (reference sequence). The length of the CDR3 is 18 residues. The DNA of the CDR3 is TGTGCCAGCAGTCCGAGCGCCGACCGAGGAGGGAGCAATCAGCCCCAGCATTTT. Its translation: CASSPSADRGGSNQPQHF.

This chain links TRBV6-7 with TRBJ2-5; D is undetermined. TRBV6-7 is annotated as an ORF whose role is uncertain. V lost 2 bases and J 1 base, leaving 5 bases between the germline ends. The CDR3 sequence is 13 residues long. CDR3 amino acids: CASSYVCQETQYF. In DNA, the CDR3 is TGTGCCAGCAGTTACGTCTGCCAAGAGACCCAGTACTTC.

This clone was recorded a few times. The CDR3 DNA follows: TGTGCCAGTAGTATAGGGGCAGGGATGGGGCAGCCCCAGCATTTT. Protein: CASSIGAGMGQPQHF. The rearrangement joins TRBV19 to TRBJ1-5; a possible D gene is TRBD1 (5 bases). The germline V gene has CDR1 LNHDA and CDR2 SQIVND (reference sequence). The CDR3 has 15 residues. The V and J ends lost 1 base and 7 bases respectively, with 14 bases between them.

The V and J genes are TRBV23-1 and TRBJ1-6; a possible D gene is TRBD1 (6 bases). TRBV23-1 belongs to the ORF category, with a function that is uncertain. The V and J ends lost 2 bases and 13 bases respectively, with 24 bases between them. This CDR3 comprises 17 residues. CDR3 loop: CASSQRIPNRVLRPLHF. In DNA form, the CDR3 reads TGCGCCAGCAGTCAACGCATCCCAAACAGGGTTCTAAGGCCCCTCCACTTT.

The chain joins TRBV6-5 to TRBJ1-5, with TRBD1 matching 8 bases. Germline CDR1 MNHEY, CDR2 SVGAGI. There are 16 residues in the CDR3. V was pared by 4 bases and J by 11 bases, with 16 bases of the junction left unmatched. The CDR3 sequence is CASSSETGAGFSAQHF. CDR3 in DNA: TGTGCCAGCAGTTCGGAGACAGGGGCCGGGTTTTCGGCCCAGCATTTT.

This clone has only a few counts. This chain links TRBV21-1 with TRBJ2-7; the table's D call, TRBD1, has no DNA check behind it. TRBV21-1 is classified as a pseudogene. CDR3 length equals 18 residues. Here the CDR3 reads CASSKAYFRDRYSYEQYV. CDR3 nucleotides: TGTGCCAGCAGCAAAGCTTACTTCCGGGACAGGTATTCCTACGAGCAGTACGTC.

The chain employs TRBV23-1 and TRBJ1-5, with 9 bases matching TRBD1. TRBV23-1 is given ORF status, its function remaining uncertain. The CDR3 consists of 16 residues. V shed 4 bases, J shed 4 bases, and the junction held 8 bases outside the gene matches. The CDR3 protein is CASSRLSQGANQPQHF. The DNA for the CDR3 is TGCGCCAGCAGTCGCTTATCACAGGGGGCAAATCAGCCCCAGCATTTT.

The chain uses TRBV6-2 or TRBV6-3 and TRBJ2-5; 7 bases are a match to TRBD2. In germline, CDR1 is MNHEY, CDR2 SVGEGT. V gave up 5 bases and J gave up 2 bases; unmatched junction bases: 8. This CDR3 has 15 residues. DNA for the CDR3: TGTGCCAGCAGTCCCGACCATAGCGGGCAAGAGACCCAGTACTTC. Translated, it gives CASSPDHSGQETQYF.

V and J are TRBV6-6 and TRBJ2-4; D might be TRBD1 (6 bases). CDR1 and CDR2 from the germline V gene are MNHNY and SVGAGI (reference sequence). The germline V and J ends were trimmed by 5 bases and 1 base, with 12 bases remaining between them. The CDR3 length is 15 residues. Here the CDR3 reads CASSPGDRAKNIQYF. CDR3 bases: TGTGCCAGCAGTCCTGGTGACAGGGCCAAAAACATTCAGTACTTC.

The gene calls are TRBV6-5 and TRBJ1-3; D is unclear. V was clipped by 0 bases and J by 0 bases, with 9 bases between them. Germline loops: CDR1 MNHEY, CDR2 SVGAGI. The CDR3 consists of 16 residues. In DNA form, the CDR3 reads TGTGCCAGCAGTTACTCTCAGCGAACCTCTGGAAACACCATATATTTT. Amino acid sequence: CASSYSQRTSGNTIYF.

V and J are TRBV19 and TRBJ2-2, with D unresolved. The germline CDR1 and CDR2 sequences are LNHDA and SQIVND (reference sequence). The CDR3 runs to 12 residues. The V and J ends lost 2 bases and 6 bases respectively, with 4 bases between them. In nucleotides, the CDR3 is TGTGCCAGTAGTATACAGTCCGGGGAGCTGTTTTTT. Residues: CASSIQSGELFF. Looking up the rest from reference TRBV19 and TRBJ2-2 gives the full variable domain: DGGITQSPKYLFRKEGQNVTLSCEQNLNHDAMYWYRQDPGQGLRLIYYSQIVNDFQKGDIAEGYSVSREKKESFPLTVTSAQKNPTAFYLCASSIQSGELFFGEGSRLTVL.

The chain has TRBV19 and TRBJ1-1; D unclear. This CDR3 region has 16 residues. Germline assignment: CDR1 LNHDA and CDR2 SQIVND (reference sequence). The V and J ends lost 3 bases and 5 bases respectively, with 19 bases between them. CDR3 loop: CASSMGIRSGGTEAFF. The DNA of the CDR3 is TGTGCCAGTAGTATGGGCATAAGGTCAGGAGGGACTGAAGCTTTCTTT.

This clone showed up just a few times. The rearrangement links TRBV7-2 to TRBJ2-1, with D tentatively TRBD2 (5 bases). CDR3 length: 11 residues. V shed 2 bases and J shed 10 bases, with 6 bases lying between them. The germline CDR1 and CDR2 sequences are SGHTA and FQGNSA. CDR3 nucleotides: TGTGCCAGCAGCTTACCGGGAGAGCAGTTCTTC. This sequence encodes CASSLPGEQFF.

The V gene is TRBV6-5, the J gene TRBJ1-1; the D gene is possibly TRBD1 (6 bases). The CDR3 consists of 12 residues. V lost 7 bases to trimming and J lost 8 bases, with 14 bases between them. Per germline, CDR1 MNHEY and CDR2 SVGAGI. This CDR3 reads CASNNPTGEAFF. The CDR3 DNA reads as TGTGCCAGCAACAACCCCACAGGGGAAGCTTTCTTT.

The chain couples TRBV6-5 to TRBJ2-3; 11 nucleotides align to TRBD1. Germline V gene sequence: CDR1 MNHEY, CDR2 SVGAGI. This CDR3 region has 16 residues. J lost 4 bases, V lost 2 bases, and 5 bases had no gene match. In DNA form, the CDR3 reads TGTGCCAGCAGTTACGGGTCGGGACAGGGGGCAGATACGCAGTATTTT. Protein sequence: CASSYGSGQGADTQYF.

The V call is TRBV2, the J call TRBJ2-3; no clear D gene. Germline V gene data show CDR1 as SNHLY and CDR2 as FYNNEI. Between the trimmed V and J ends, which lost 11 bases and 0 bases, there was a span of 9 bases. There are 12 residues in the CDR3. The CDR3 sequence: CAGTESTDTQYF. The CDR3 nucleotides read TGTGCCGGTACAGAGAGCACAGATACGCAGTATTTT.

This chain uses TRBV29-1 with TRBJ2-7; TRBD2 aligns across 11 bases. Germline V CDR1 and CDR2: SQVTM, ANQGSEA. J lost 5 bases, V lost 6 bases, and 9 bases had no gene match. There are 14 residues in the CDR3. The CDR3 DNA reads TGCAGCGTCGTTACGACTAGCGGGACGGACGAGCAGTACTTC. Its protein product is CSVVTTSGTDEQYF.

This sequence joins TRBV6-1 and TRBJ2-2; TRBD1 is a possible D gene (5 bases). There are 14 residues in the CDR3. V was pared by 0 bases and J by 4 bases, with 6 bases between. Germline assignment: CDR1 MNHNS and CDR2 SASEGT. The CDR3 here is CASSEAGPTGELFF. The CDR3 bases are TGTGCCAGCAGTGAAGCGGGGCCCACCGGGGAGCTGTTTTTT.

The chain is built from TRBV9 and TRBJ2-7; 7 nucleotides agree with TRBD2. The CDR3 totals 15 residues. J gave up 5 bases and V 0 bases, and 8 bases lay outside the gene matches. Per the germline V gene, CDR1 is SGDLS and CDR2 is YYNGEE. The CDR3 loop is CASSVDNGRSNEQYF. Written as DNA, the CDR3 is TGTGCCAGCAGCGTAGATAACGGGAGGTCTAACGAGCAGTACTTC.